This TCR beta chain was sequenced during a study of cytomegalovirus exposure and HLA in healthy donors (dated by TCRdb to 2017 to 2019). Study-wide context: According to a later analysis, the 120 or so validation repertoires were produced on the same platform as the 666 repertoires of the first cohort. A separate validation cohort of roughly 130 different subjects was used in addition to the 666-subject first cohort. High-throughput TCR immunosequencing, statistical association of individual TCRs with disease status, and machine learning were combined to predict cytomegalovirus infection status. The study was designed to test whether signatures of past pathogen exposure could be identified by cataloging public T cell receptors. What the authors observed across the whole study: In both the original and validation cohorts, the classifier was reported to diagnose cytomegalovirus status with high specificity and sensitivity. A few of the identified cytomegalovirus-associated TCR beta chains were confirmed in vitro to be specific for cytomegalovirus antigens. A later analysis found that TCRs clustered in the first cohort also tended to co-occur in the roughly 110 validation repertoires, with 90% to 95% of cluster scores above 0. It was suggested by the authors that the approach could potentially be generalized to other disease states and immunological phenotypes. While some public TCRs were present in many individuals, most TCR sequences turned up only very rarely across donors. All 120 or so repertoires were used to score co-occurrence in the validation cohort in a later analysis, because that analysis had no HLA typing for the cohort. The study gave a list of under 200 TCR beta chains associated with cytomegalovirus.

Separate from the roughly 700-subject first cohort, the validation cohort of 95 to 150 subjects was the group to which the donors belonged. The cysteine opens and the phenylalanine closes a CDR3 of 14 amino acids. The sequence is cut down to CDR3 DNA, 42 bases in frame from base 1. Germline trimming: 7 bases from V, 2 bases from J; junction bases outside gene matches: 4. In the germline V gene, CDR1 corresponds to SNHLY and CDR2 to FYNNEI. The library came from the immunoSEQ multiplex PCR assay. In the paper's pipeline: To diagnose cytomegalovirus status from the catalog of TCR beta chain sequences, a statistical classification framework was built. TCRdb took over this immuneACCESS table, retaining in-frame rearrangements with V and J assigned. Such tables are incomplete; in checked studies, under half of the missing clones stem from an unresolved V gene, and the remainder is unexplained. The V and J calls and clone size were taken over from that table, and D and trimming were inferred from the DNA. This sample has about 200,000 clones in its table, and approximately 80% of those were observed once. Jointly, the top ten make up about an eighth of the sample.

With regard to this clone: Its antigen is not yet known. The sample holds no much larger clone one base away, and base qualities are not on file.

The sequence came from a woman aged 25 to 39 in good health and CMV-seropositive. Input material: PBMCs. The rearranged segments are TRBV2 and TRBJ2-3, with TRBD2 identical over 9 junction bases. The DNA is TGTGCCAGCACTCTAGCGGGGTACACAGATACGCAGTATTTT. Protein translation: CASTLAGYTDTQYF.